The 10 T cell receptor beta chains below all came from one sample that was sequenced in a study of T cell changes during pregnancy in multiple sclerosis. Clones were sequenced by immunoSEQ multiplex PCR, and TCRdb holds only the in-frame ones, with some missing. The sample lists some 120,000 clones, more than 85% occurring once. The sample here was peripheral blood, taken in the third trimester of pregnancy. The source of these receptors is a female donor with multiple sclerosis, enrolled in a pregnancy study.

The chain combines TRBV20-1 with TRBJ2-2, with D perhaps TRBD2 (5 bases). CDR3 length: 11 amino acids. Germline CDR1 and CDR2: DFQATT and SNEGSKA (reference sequence). Trimming removed 8 bases at V and 9 bases at J, with 13 bases between. The CDR3 DNA sequence: TGCAGTCTGAAGCGGAGTAGGGAGCTGTTTTTT. Translation: CSLKRSRELFF.

The chain uses TRBV10-3 and TRBJ1-3; D is unresolved. Trimming left V 3 bases short and J 4 bases short, with 10 bases between. The CDR3 spans 14 residues. Per germline, CDR1 ENHRY and CDR2 SYGVKD. CDR3: CAISDPGSGNTIYF. In nucleotides, the CDR3 is TGTGCCATCAGTGACCCAGGTTCGGGAAACACCATATATTTT.

J is TRBJ1-5 and V is TRBV5-5; D remains unclear. CDR1 and CDR2 (germline): SGHKS, YYEKEE (reference sequence). The CDR3 runs 17 residues. Trimming shortened V by 0 bases and J by 2 bases, and 15 bases separated the two germline ends. The CDR3 sequence is CASSLGVGVQGNQPQHF. Written as DNA, the CDR3 is TGTGCCAGCAGCTTGGGGGTCGGGGTGCAGGGCAATCAGCCCCAGCATTTT.

The chain links TRBV12-5 to TRBJ1-2; D is undetermined. The CDR3 has 10 amino acids. V dropped 5 bases and J dropped 8 bases, with 6 bases sitting between them. CDR1 is LGHNT, CDR2 FRNRAP, per germline. CDR3 region: CASGPQGYTF. For the CDR3, the DNA is TGTGCTAGTGGTCCCCAGGGCTACACCTTC.

This clone was seen a handful of times. The chain couples TRBV27 to TRBJ1-5; D possibly corresponds to TRBD1 (6 bases). The CDR3 is 15 residues long. V gave up 5 bases and J gave up 4 bases, with 15 bases separating them. Germline assignment: CDR1 MNHEY and CDR2 SMNVEV (reference sequence). The CDR3 region has the DNA TGTGCCAGCAGTCAACGACAGGATGGGAATCAGCCCCAGCATTTT. The encoded protein is CASSQRQDGNQPQHF.

This clone appeared once. In DNA, the CDR3 is TGCGCCAGCAGCTCCGGGACAGTTAGCGCTGAAGCTTTCTTT. It yields the protein CASSSGTVSAEAFF. The V gene is TRBV5-1, the J gene TRBJ1-1, with 7 nucleotides matching TRBD1. CDR1 and CDR2 (germline): SGHRS, YFSETQ. Unmatched junction bases numbered 8, after V lost 3 bases and J lost 6 bases. The CDR3 totals 14 residues.

The CDR3 DNA is TGTGCCAGCAGCTGGCACCTTGGACAGGGATGGAACACCGGGGAGCTGTTTTTT. Protein product: CASSWHLGQGWNTGELFF. The chain joins TRBV7-3 to TRBJ2-2, with 8 bases that match TRBD1. Germline V gene sequence: CDR1 SGHTA, CDR2 FQGTGA. J gave up 1 base and V 4 bases, and 11 bases lay outside the gene matches. This CDR3 is 18 amino acids long.

This clone was found a few times. The rearrangement links TRBV7-9 to TRBJ1-3, with D perhaps TRBD1 (6 bases). This CDR3 contains 15 residues. The germline CDR1 and CDR2 sequences are SEHNR and FQNEAQ (reference sequence). V was trimmed by 5 bases and J by 0 bases, leaving 11 bases between them. The CDR3 DNA follows: TGTGCCAGCAGCCATGGGGGGGCCTCTGGAAACACCATATATTTT. It is translated as CASSHGGASGNTIYF.

V is TRBV5-5 and J is TRBJ2-7; D unclear. This CDR3 comprises 13 residues. Germline loops: CDR1 SGHKS, CDR2 YYEKEE (reference sequence). V gave up 3 bases and J gave up 4 bases, with 11 bases separating them. The DNA for the CDR3 is TGTGCCAGCAGCTCAACATCAGGTTACGAGCAGTACTTC. It yields the protein CASSSTSGYEQYF.

The chain combines TRBV5-1 with TRBJ2-5; D perhaps matches TRBD1 (6 bases). The CDR3 consists of 14 residues. The germline V gene encodes CDR1 SGHRS and CDR2 YFSETQ. The germline V and J ends were trimmed by 5 bases and 5 bases, with 16 bases remaining between them. CDR3 DNA sequence: TGCGCCAGCAGGAACCAACAGGGTAGCGAGACCCAGTACTTC. It specifies CASRNQQGSETQYF.